Presented here are 5 T cell receptor beta chains from one specimen sequenced in a study of sequential checkpoint blockade in melanoma. The treatment: randomized to nivolumab then ipilimumab (arm A) or the reverse (arm B). Only in-frame clones appear in the TCRdb table, and some are missing; sequencing was by immunoSEQ multiplex PCR. This table holds roughly 9,200 clones, 20% to 25% found once. The sample consisted of tumor tissue (inferred from file names), taken from a patient given nivolumab and ipilimumab in sequence. The receptor set was obtained from a human donor with melanoma.

Concerning this clone: An end of the junction differs from the germline gene, which may be a read error. This chain joins TRBV6-8 and TRBJ2-3; D may be TRBD1 or TRBD2 (6 bases each). Germline V lookup: CDR1 MNHGY, CDR2 SAAAGT. This CDR3 has 15 amino acids. The CDR3 region is CASSDSGAGTDTQYF. As DNA, the CDR3 is TGTGCCAGCAGTGACTCGGGGGCGGGCACAGATACGCAGTATTTT.

This clone came up a few times. The V and J genes are TRBV6-8 and TRBJ1-5; D remains ambiguous. With 8 bases removed from V and 2 bases from J, the gap between germline ends came to 19 bases. The CDR3 length is 16 residues. Germline V gene sequence: CDR1 MNHGY, CDR2 SAAAGT. CDR3 in DNA: TGTGCCAGCTCCCTCAGAGGTTGGGGAGGCAATCAGCCCCAGCATTTT. Translating gives CASSLRGWGGNQPQHF.

A few counts support this clone. The chain combines TRBV6-8 with TRBJ2-5; 13 bases agree with TRBD2. The length of the CDR3 is 14 residues. Trimming took 5 bases from V and 5 from J; bases not matched to a gene: 2. The germline V gene encodes CDR1 MNHGY and CDR2 SAAAGT. DNA for the CDR3: TGTGCCAGCAGTCGGACTAGCGGGGGTGAGACCCAGTACTTC. Its translation is CASSRTSGGETQYF.

This clone was recorded a few times. The V and J genes are TRBV6-7 and TRBJ1-1, with 9 bases aligning to TRBD1. TRBV6-7 is an ORF, and what it does is uncertain. CDR3 length: 11 residues. J lost 7 bases, V lost 6 bases, and 0 bases had no gene match. The CDR3 loop reads CASRTGGEAFF. In DNA form, the CDR3 reads TGTGCCAGCAGGACAGGGGGTGAAGCTTTCTTT.

This clone has only a few counts. This sequence joins TRBV6-8 and TRBJ2-6; TRBD2 is a possible D gene (6 bases). V was pared by 6 bases and J by 2 bases, with 23 bases between. This CDR3 comprises 19 residues. Germline values: CDR1 MNHGY, CDR2 SAAAGT. For the CDR3, the DNA is TGTGCCAGCAGCCGTCCGGTGGGGGGAAGAAAGACTGGGGCCAACGTCCTGACTTTC. Protein product: CASSRPVGGRKTGANVLTF.